The clone carrying this T cell receptor (beta chain) appeared a few times. The data belong to a study of shared T cell receptors in the human thymus. The CDR3 spans 19 residues. V shed 5 bases and J shed 3 bases, with 28 bases lying between them. Germline V CDR1 and CDR2: SEHNR, FQNEAQ (reference sequence). Produced via immunoSEQ multiplex PCR; TCRdb's table is partial and in-frame only. The sample yields some 700,000 clones, 80% to 90% seen once. The data also belong to a second study, concerning human thymus T cells. As reported in that work: Resections removed during corrective heart surgery provided the thymus tissue used. Usage of V and J genes appeared biased in thymic and blood repertoires. As related research reported, thymic repertoires overlapped highly among unrelated individuals.

The specimen was thymocytes. The origin of this receptor is a girl under three years old with a congenital heart defect. V usage is TRBV7-9 and J usage is TRBJ1-2; D is possibly TRBD1 (5 bases). In nucleotides, the CDR3 is TGTGCCAGCAGCCCAGGCCCGACAGACGACCCGATTGGGGACTATGGCTACACCTTC. Its protein is CASSPGPTDDPIGDYGYTF.